The entry below describes one T cell receptor beta chain. Samples came from patients with localized non-small cell lung adenocarcinoma. TCRdb redid the calling of the PCR reads with MiXCR, one entry per CDR3 protein. The sample lists about 5,500 distinct CDR3 sequences; roughly 53% were seen once. This entry belongs to a study of CD4 and CD8 cells across lung adenocarcinoma regions. Germline CDR1 is MNHEY and CDR2 is SMNVEV (reference sequence). The CDR3 totals 18 residues. Trimming cost V 4 bases and J 2 bases; bases outside gene matches: 13. The J gene is TRBJ2-3, the V gene TRBV27; 9 nucleotides agree with TRBD2. Specimen: CD8+ T cells from the margin of a lung tumor. The receptor was derived from a male donor with lung adenocarcinoma. The CD4 and CD8 labels of this study may be unreliable. The DNA for the CDR3 is TGTGCCAGCAGTTCCCATTTTCTCGCGGGAGGGTTCACAGATACGCAGTATTTT. This codes for CASSSHFLAGGFTDTQYF.